This entry is about one T cell receptor beta chain. This clone has a single count. Its recognized antigen is unknown. No base quality values were provided; no much bigger clone lies one nucleotide off. Genomic DNA was extracted from sorted cells for sequencing of the TCRbeta CDR3 region. The immunoSEQ Assay was used to sequence the TCRbeta CDR3 regions. TCRdb carries this immuneACCESS record with in-frame sequences only. Its versions omit some clonotypes, under half of them owing to an unresolved V gene in the studies checked, with the rest unexplained. The sample contains about 33,000 clones, about 88% of them found a single time. The ten largest clonotypes hold less than 4.5% of the sample. Patients with autoimmune disease history or receiving systemic immunosuppression were excluded from the trial. In every dose cohort, peripheral blood was drawn for TCR sequencing at baseline, cycle 4 day 1, and cycle 7 day 1. Samples were obtained from an open-label, multicenter, first-in-human phase I dose-escalation trial of ivuxolimab. Adults with locally advanced or metastatic head and neck squamous cell, hepatocellular, melanoma or renal cell carcinoma were enrolled in the trial. Before TCR sequencing, CD4+ T cells and CD8+ T cells from peripheral blood were sorted into separate populations.

Inclusive of the bounding cysteine and phenylalanine, the CDR3 is 21 residues long. Only the CDR3 region is kept as DNA, spanning 63 bases read in frame from base 1. After removal of 1 base from V and 3 bases from J, the junction retains 14 bases not matched to a gene. The germline V gene gives CDR1 as LGHNA and CDR2 as YNFKEQ. This sample stems from a study of OX40 agonist ivuxolimab in advanced cancers. For the study in its entirety: Ivuxolimab was an agonistic, fully human IgG2 monoclonal antibody directed against OX40 (CD134), a costimulatory receptor. Peripheral TCRbeta sequencing aimed to test whether ivuxolimab altered TCR sequence diversity and caused clonal T-cell expansion. Partial responses were achieved by three dose-escalation patients, of whom one had hepatocellular carcinoma and two had cutaneous melanoma. Intravenous ivuxolimab was administered to patients every 2 weeks at six dose levels: 0.01, 0.1, 0.3, 1.5, 3 and 10 mg/kg. The monotherapy dose-escalation portion (N ≈ 55 patients) of the phase I ivuxolimab trial is reported in the paper. Patients were allowed to have had prior anti-PD-1, anti-PD-L1 or anti-CTLA-4 therapy, and more than 30% of the dose-escalation patients had previously received checkpoint inhibitors. In the dose-escalation cohort, roughly 80% of patients were male, and the mean age was approximately 55 years, with a range of roughly 20 to 80. Among the approximately 50 dose-escalation patients, 19 had hepatocellular carcinoma, 15 or so melanoma, 9 renal cell carcinoma and 9 head and neck cancer.

The full study reports these points: On average, CD8+ T cells showed more expanded clones than CD4+ T cells after ivuxolimab. Low levels of normalized T-cell clonal expansion were also shown by some nonresponding patients. Antigen specificity was not determined for the clonally expanded peripheral T cells. At doses of 0.1 to 3.0 mg/kg, clonal expansion of both CD4+ and CD8+ T cells in blood was seen between baseline and week 6. In the 0.1-3.0 mg/kg groups, partial responders had among the lowest normalized peripheral clonal expansion, particularly in CD8+ T cells.

This chain joins TRBV4-2 to TRBJ2-1; TRBD2 lines up with 14 middle nucleotides. The sequencing used CD4+ or CD8+ T cells sorted from blood, collected in a trial of the OX40 agonist ivuxolimab. This TCR was sampled from an adult with an advanced solid tumor such as melanoma, head and neck, liver or kidney cancer. The CDR3 loop reads CASSQGERGRLAGGHYNEQFF. In nucleotides, the sequence is TGTGCCAGCAGCCAAGGGGAGCGGGGGAGACTAGCGGGAGGGCACTACAATGAGCAGTTCTTC.